This T cell receptor (beta chain) appears in the sequencing data of a study of cytotoxic CD8 clonotypes in ibrutinib-treated CLL. Germline CDR1 reads MDHEN; CDR2 reads SYDVKM. The CDR3 has 13 residues. Trimming stripped 6 bases from V and 5 bases from J, with 13 bases between. The repertoire was sequenced with immunoSEQ multiplex PCR; TCRdb's copy has only in-frame clones and lacks some. This table holds 150,000 or so clones, approximately 84% found once. J is TRBJ1-2 and V is TRBV28; D is undetermined. Sequencing used PBMCs, obtained after 24 months of ibrutinib treatment. This TCR was sampled from a human donor with chronic lymphocytic leukemia. The CDR3 DNA reads TGTGCCAGCAGGGTCCGAAATACATATGGCTACACCTTC. Encoded protein: CASRVRNTYGYTF.